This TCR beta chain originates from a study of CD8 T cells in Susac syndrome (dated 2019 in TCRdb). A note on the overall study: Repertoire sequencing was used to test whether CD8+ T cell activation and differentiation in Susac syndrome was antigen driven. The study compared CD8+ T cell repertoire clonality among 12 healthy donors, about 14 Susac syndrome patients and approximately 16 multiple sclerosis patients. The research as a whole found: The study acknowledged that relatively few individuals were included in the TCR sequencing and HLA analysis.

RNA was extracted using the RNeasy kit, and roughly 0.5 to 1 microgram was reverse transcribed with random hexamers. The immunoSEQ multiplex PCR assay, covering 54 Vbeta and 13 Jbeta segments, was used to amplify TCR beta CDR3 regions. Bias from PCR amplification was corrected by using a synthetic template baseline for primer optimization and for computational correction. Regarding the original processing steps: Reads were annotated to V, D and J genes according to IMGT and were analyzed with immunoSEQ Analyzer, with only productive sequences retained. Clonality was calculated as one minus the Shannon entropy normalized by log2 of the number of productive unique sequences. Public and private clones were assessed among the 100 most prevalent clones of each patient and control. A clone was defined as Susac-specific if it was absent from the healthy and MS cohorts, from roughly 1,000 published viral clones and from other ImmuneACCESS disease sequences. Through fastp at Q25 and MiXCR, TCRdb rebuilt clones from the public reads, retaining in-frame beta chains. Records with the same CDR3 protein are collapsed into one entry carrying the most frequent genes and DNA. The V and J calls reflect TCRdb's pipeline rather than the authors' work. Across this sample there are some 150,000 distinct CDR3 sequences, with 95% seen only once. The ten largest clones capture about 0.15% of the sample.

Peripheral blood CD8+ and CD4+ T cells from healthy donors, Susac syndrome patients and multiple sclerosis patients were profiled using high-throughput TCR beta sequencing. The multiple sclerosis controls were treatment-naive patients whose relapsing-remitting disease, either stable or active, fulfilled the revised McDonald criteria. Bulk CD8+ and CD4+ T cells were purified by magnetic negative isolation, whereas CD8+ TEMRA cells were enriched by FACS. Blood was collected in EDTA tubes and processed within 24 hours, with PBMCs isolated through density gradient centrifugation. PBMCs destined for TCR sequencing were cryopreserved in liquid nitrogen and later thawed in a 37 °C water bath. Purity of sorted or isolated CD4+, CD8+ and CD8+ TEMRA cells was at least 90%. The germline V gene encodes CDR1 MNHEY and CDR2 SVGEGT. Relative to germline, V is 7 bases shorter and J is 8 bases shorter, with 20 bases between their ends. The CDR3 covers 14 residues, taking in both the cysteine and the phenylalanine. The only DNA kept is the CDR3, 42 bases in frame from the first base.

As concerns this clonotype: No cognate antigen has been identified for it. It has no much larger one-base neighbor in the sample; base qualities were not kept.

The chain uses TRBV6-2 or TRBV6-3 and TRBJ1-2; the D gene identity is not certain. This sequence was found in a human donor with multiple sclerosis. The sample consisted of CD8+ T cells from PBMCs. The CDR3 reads CASTPLGSDQGYTF. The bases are TGTGCCAGCACTCCCCTGGGGTCCGATCAAGGCTACACCTTC.